A selection of T cell receptor beta chains follows, all from one sample in a study of blood T cell repertoires in COVID-19. Here immunoSEQ multiplex PCR was the method, and the copy in TCRdb shows in-frame clones only, minus some. In the table there are about 200,000 clones, around four fifths of which are singletons. Sequencing was carried out using peripheral blood. These receptors came from a human donor in a cohort sampled during active COVID-19. Both conserved end residues are trimmed from each CDR3. Each record gives: V gene, D gene, CDR3 length, CDR3 protein. D genes are given only for firm matches.

V: TRBV6-5; D: TRBD2; length: 12; CDR3: AGRKAGGHNEQF
V: TRBV9; D: .; length: 11; CDR3: ASSVAGDSPLH
V: TRBV15; D: TRBD1; length: 14; CDR3: ATSSPHRDSHTEAF
V: TRBV10-3; D: .; length: 9; CDR3: AISELYEQY
V: TRBV6-1; D: .; length: 11; CDR3: ASSEPGRYGYT
V: TRBV28; D: TRBD2; length: 14; CDR3: ASRQTLAGGPDTQY
V: TRBV5-1; D: .; length: 12; CDR3: ASSLASGTDTQY
V: TRBV7-9; D: .; length: 13; CDR3: ASSSIDRYTDTQY
V: TRBV3-1/TRBV3-2; D: .; length: 11; CDR3: ASSQDSSRTQY
V: TRBV27; D: TRBD1; length: 11; CDR3: ASSDQGTGRQY
V: TRBV24-1; D: TRBD1; length: 14; CDR3: ATSDPLGQGGETQY
V: TRBV20-1; D: .; length: 14; CDR3: SASPFRGARNQPQH
V: TRBV7-9; D: TRBD2; length: 12; CDR3: ASTGSGGTGELF
V: TRBV7-7; D: TRBD1; length: 14; CDR3: ASSAKPGQPYNEQF
V: TRBV6-6; D: .; length: 14; CDR3: ASTQGTETSTDTQY
V: TRBV5-8; D: TRBD1; length: 11; CDR3: ASSKGQPYGYT
V: TRBV19; D: TRBD1; length: 13; CDR3: ASRDRGKSTDTQY